This T cell receptor (beta chain) was retrieved from a study of T cells in Graves' hyperthyroidism and ophthalmopathy. At the level of the study: The authors collected peripheral blood at initial diagnosis, before any treatment.

This clonotype was seen repeatedly, ten times or more. RNA transcripts yielded amplified TCR beta CDR3 regions. TCR CDR3 underwent first-round RT-PCR with the HTBI primer set. TCRdb reanalysed the multiplex PCR reads using MiXCR and keeps one entry per CDR3 protein. The sample lists approximately 600,000 distinct CDR3 sequences; roughly 15% were seen once. The diagnoses drew upon clinical symptoms, serum thyroxine and TRAb, thyroid ultrasound and orbital computed tomography. The CDR3 extends over 13 amino acids. Germline CDR1 reads MDHEN; CDR2 reads SYDVKM. Trimming left V 7 bases short and J 0 bases short, with 9 bases between.

The chain recombines TRBV28 with TRBJ1-1; D perhaps matches TRBD1 (6 bases). The TCR originated in a woman aged 40 to 50 with Graves' ophthalmopathy. Sequencing was done on a sample of blood. The CDR3 is CASTRTVNTEAFF. The DNA of the CDR3 is TGTGCCAGCACCAGGACAGTGAACACTGAAGCTTTCTTT. Complete variable domain (other parts from reference TRBV28 and TRBJ1-1): DVKVTQSSRYLVKRTGEKVFLECVQDMDHENMFWYRQDPGLGLRLIYFSYDVKMKEKGDIPEGYSVSREKKERFSLILESASTNQTSMYLCASTRTVNTEAFFGQGTRLTVV.